The clone carrying this T cell receptor beta chain appeared a few times. The sample belongs to a study of T cells in Graves' hyperthyroidism and ophthalmopathy. Before ophthalmopathy appeared, progressors gave blood at initial hyperthyroidism diagnosis. The investigators amplified TCR beta CDR3 regions from RNA transcripts. The study used the HTBI primer set for a first-round RT-PCR of the TCR CDR3. One entry per CDR3 protein results from TCRdb running MiXCR on the multiplex PCR reads. The data hold 300,000 to 450,000 distinct CDR3 sequences, with roughly 14% observed a single time. This CDR3 is built from 17 residues. The germline V gene encodes CDR1 SNHLY and CDR2 FYNNEI. V lost 4 bases and J lost 0; bases outside the gene matches: 6.

The sample consisted of blood. The clonotype comes from a woman under 30 with Graves' hyperthyroidism that later progressed to Graves' ophthalmopathy. This chain uses TRBV2 with TRBJ2-6; 7 bases are a match to TRBD2. CDR3 protein: CASSAREVSSGANVLTF. Here the CDR3 DNA reads TGTGCCAGCAGTGCCCGGGAGGTTAGCTCTGGGGCCAACGTCCTGACTTTC.